What follows are 24 T cell receptor beta chains derived from one specimen sequenced in a study of blood T cell repertoires in COVID-19. The data were produced by immunoSEQ multiplex PCR, yet TCRdb's version contains in-frame clones alone and is incomplete. In the table there are 100,000 to 150,000 clones, over 75% of which are singletons. Material: peripheral blood. The receptor set was obtained from a man older than 75 with active or convalescent COVID-19.

This clone was found once. The V and J genes are TRBV5-6 and TRBJ2-5, with a possible D match to TRBD1 (5 bases). The CDR3 spans 16 residues. V was clipped by 0 bases and J by 1 base, with 13 bases between them. Germline V lookup: CDR1 SGHDT, CDR2 YYEEEE. CDR3 sequence reads: CASSLVGHEAQETQYF. The CDR3 region has the DNA TGTGCCAGCAGCTTGGTGGGGCACGAGGCCCAAGAGACCCAGTACTTC.

The V call is TRBV18, the J call TRBJ2-5; no definite D call. V was clipped by 4 bases and J by 4 bases, with 10 bases between them. The length of the CDR3 is 13 residues. Germline V gene lookup returns CDR1 KGHSH and CDR2 LQKENI. The CDR3 nucleotides are TGTGCCAGCTCACAACAGAATCTAGAGACCCAGTACTTC. It translates to CASSQQNLETQYF.

Comments on this clone: The sample carries other DNA sequences with the same CDR3. The genes are TRBV9 and TRBJ2-7, with 9 bases matching TRBD2. Germline values: CDR1 SGDLS, CDR2 YYNGEE. The CDR3 totals 16 residues. Losses at the gene ends were 0 bases for V and 1 base for J; bases not matched to a gene: 5. The CDR3 region is CASSVGGSGRSYEQYF. The CDR3 nucleotides read TGTGCCAGCAGCGTAGGCGGTAGCGGGAGATCCTACGAGCAGTACTTC.

The rearrangement uses TRBV18 and TRBJ2-3; TRBD2 is a possible D gene (6 bases). Germline V gene sequence: CDR1 KGHSH, CDR2 LQKENI. V lost 4 bases, J lost 0 bases, and 14 bases lay in between. CDR3 length: 16 residues. This chain's CDR3 is CASSLGSGASTDTQYF. The CDR3 nucleotides are TGTGCCAGCTCACTAGGTTCGGGAGCAAGCACAGATACGCAGTATTTT. The full variable domain, its missing parts supplied by reference TRBV18 and TRBJ2-3, is NAGVMQNPRHLVRRRGQEARLRCSPMKGHSHVYWYRQLPEEGLKFMVYLQKENIIDESGMPKERFSAEFPKEGPSILRIQQVVRGDSAAYFCASSLGSGASTDTQYFGPGTRLTVL.

The V call is TRBV27, the J call TRBJ1-5, with 7 bases that match TRBD1. The CDR3 has 16 amino acids. V was clipped by 8 bases and J by 1 base; unmatched bases: 11. Germline-derived CDR1 and CDR2 are MNHEY and SMNVEV (reference sequence). The CDR3 reads CASDTSGGKSNQPQHF. For the CDR3, the DNA is TGTGCCAGCGACACCTCAGGGGGGAAGAGCAATCAGCCCCAGCATTTT.

About this clone itself: One junction end disagrees with the germline gene, perhaps due to a read error. V and J are TRBV3-1 (or the pseudogene TRBV3-2) and TRBJ1-3; 7 bases are a match to TRBD1. This CDR3 region has 15 residues. Germline CDR1 reads LGHDT; CDR2 reads YNNKEL (reference sequence). This CDR3 reads CASSDNLMTGTKLNF. The CDR3 DNA follows: TGTGCCAGCAGCGACAACCTCATGACAGGGACAAAACTGAATTTT.

CDR3 loop: CATMSGSTYNEQFF. The CDR3 bases are TGTGCTACCATGAGCGGGAGTACCTACAATGAGCAGTTCTTC. This chain joins TRBV12-5 and TRBJ2-1; 8 positions match TRBD2. V lost 10 bases, J lost 2 bases, and 7 bases stayed unmatched. The CDR3 is 14 residues long. CDR1 is LGHNT, CDR2 FRNRAP, per germline.

J is TRBJ1-1 and V is TRBV29-1, with TRBD1 matching over 10 bases. CDR1 SQVTM and CDR2 ANQGSEA come from the germline V gene. This CDR3 has 13 amino acids. Trimming cost V 6 bases and J 5 bases; bases outside gene matches: 6. The CDR3 DNA sequence: TGCAGCGTCGAGACAGGGGGCATTACTGAAGCTTTCTTT. Translation gives CSVETGGITEAFF.

The count of this clone is one. The V call is TRBV7-8, the J call TRBJ2-5; 8 nucleotides agree with TRBD1. The junction had 9 bases not matched to a gene; V was cut back by 7 bases and J by 5 bases. In germline, CDR1 is SGHVS, CDR2 FQNEAQ. The CDR3 totals 14 residues. CDR3 region: CASNGQGFVETQYF. CDR3 in DNA: TGTGCCAGCAATGGACAGGGATTTGTGGAGACCCAGTACTTC.

This chain links TRBV3-1 (or the pseudogene TRBV3-2) with TRBJ2-5, with TRBD2 matching 7 bases. The CDR3 totals 15 residues. Germline V gives CDR1 LGHDT, CDR2 YNNKEL (reference sequence). Trimming at V came to 3 bases and at J to 3 bases, leaving 7 bases not matched to a gene. CDR3 coding DNA: TGTGCCAGCAGCCACAGGGTCAGCGGGGAAGAGACCCAGTACTTC. Translating gives CASSHRVSGEETQYF.

The V and J genes are TRBV28 and TRBJ2-7, with D unresolved. Germline-derived CDR1 and CDR2 are MDHEN and SYDVKM. Trimming took off 3 bases at V and 2 bases at J, with 11 bases between the two ends. The CDR3 loop spans 14 amino acids. The CDR3 region is CASSFSHITYEQYF. CDR3 nucleotides: TGTGCCAGCAGTTTTAGCCATATAACCTACGAGCAGTACTTC.

This clone was detected only once. This chain joins TRBV5-1 and TRBJ1-6; the D is unclear. Per germline, CDR1 SGHRS and CDR2 YFSETQ. Trimming shortened V by 3 bases and J by 7 bases, and 8 bases separated the two germline ends. The CDR3 runs to 13 residues. The CDR3 loop is CASSSDVNSPLHF. The CDR3 DNA follows: TGCGCCAGCAGCTCAGATGTCAATTCACCCCTCCACTTT. Looking up the rest from reference TRBV5-1 and TRBJ1-6 gives the full variable domain: KAGVTQTPRYLIKTRGQQVTLSCSPISGHRSVSWYQQTPGQGLQFLFEYFSETQRNKGNFPGRFSGRQFSNSRSEMNVSTLELGDSALYLCASSSDVNSPLHFGNGTRLTVT.

This clone was seen a handful of times. The rearrangement joins TRBV5-1 to TRBJ1-2, with 8 positions matching TRBD1. V trimming: 4 bases; J trimming: 6 bases; junction bases outside the gene matches: 5. The germline gives CDR1 SGHRS, CDR2 YFSETQ. CDR3 length: 13 residues. The CDR3 loop reads CASSPDRVHGYTF. DNA of the CDR3: TGCGCCAGCAGCCCGGACAGGGTGCATGGCTACACCTTC.

The V gene is TRBV6-5, the J gene TRBJ2-5; 14 bases are shared with TRBD2. The CDR3 runs to 15 residues. Germline V gives CDR1 MNHEY, CDR2 SVGAGI. Trimming took 8 bases from V and 4 from J; bases not matched to a gene: 6. In DNA form, the CDR3 reads TGTGCCAGCCAGACTAGCGGGGGGGCTGCAGAGACCCAGTACTTC. Encoded protein: CASQTSGGAAETQYF.

The rearrangement joins TRBV12-3 or TRBV12-4 to TRBJ1-6, with 7 bases that match TRBD1. The CDR3 runs 13 residues. V trimming: 3 bases; J trimming: 13 bases; junction bases outside the gene matches: 6. As DNA, the CDR3 is TGTGCCAGCAGTTTTCAGACAGGGCTGCCCCTCCACTTT. Protein sequence: CASSFQTGLPLHF.

The J gene is TRBJ1-5, the V gene TRBV9; 9 nucleotides agree with TRBD1. The length of the CDR3 is 16 residues. Germline assignment: CDR1 SGDLS and CDR2 YYNGEE. V lost 0 bases, J lost 8 bases, and 9 bases stayed unmatched. Written as DNA, the CDR3 is TGTGCCAGCAGCGTAGAGGGGGGACAGGGCTTAGAGCCCCAGCATTTT. It codes for CASSVEGGQGLEPQHF.

V usage is TRBV18 and J usage is TRBJ2-7; 11 bases fit TRBD2. Trimming cost V 0 bases and J 4 bases; bases outside gene matches: 5. CDR1 and CDR2 from the germline V gene are KGHSH and LQKENI. This CDR3 has 16 amino acids. The CDR3 spells CASSPPTSGGRYEQYF. The CDR3 DNA follows: TGTGCCAGCTCACCACCCACTAGCGGGGGTCGGTACGAGCAGTACTTC.

The V gene is TRBV27, the J gene TRBJ1-1; possibly TRBD1 for D (5 bases). V was cut by 6 bases and J by 5 bases, with 16 bases left in between. This CDR3 comprises 14 residues. CDR1 and CDR2 (germline): MNHEY, SMNVEV (reference sequence). The DNA of the CDR3 is TGTGCCAGCAGCATTTTAAACGGGGGGACTGAAGCTTTCTTT. Encoded protein: CASSILNGGTEAFF.

This clone showed up just once. V is TRBV7-8 and J is TRBJ2-6; TRBD1 matches at 7 bases. This CDR3 has 17 residues. Per germline, CDR1 SGHVS and CDR2 FQNEAQ. J gave up 2 bases and V 4 bases, and 8 bases lay outside the gene matches. CDR3 in amino acids: CASSSGQGVPGANVLTF. In DNA form, the CDR3 reads TGTGCCAGCAGCTCGGGTCAGGGGGTTCCTGGGGCCAACGTCCTGACTTTC.

The rearrangement uses TRBV3-1 (or the pseudogene TRBV3-2) and TRBJ1-5; D is perhaps TRBD1 (5 bases). With 5 bases removed from V and 2 bases from J, the gap between germline ends came to 10 bases. The CDR3 contains 14 residues. Germline values: CDR1 LGHDT, CDR2 YNNKEL (reference sequence). This CDR3 is CASSAGWGNQPQHF. The CDR3 DNA follows: TGTGCCAGCAGCGCAGGGTGGGGCAATCAGCCCCAGCATTTT.

The chain uses TRBV7-2 and TRBJ1-5, with D tentatively TRBD1 (6 bases). The CDR3 length is 16 residues. Germline V gene lookup returns CDR1 SGHTA and CDR2 FQGNSA. V was trimmed by 0 bases and J by 6 bases, leaving 15 bases between them. CDR3 in amino acids: CASSLAGGENTQPQHF. CDR3 in DNA: TGTGCCAGCAGCTTAGCAGGGGGGGAGAATACTCAGCCCCAGCATTTT.

Only one count was recorded for this clone. This rearrangement joins TRBV10-3 to TRBJ1-6; the D is unclear. The CDR3 extends over 15 amino acids. The V end lost 2 bases, the J end lost 1 base, and 6 bases lay between the germline ends. Germline CDR1 ENHRY, CDR2 SYGVKD. The CDR3 DNA is TGTGCCATCAGTGAGCGGGATTCCTATAATTCACCCCTCCACTTT. Residues: CAISERDSYNSPLHF.

The rearrangement uses TRBV28 and TRBJ1-1; no clear D. Deletions cut 6 bases from V and 2 bases from J, with 10 bases between. The CDR3 loop spans 13 amino acids. Per germline, CDR1 MDHEN and CDR2 SYDVKM. The chain's CDR3 is CASRVAVNTEAFF. CDR3 DNA sequence: TGTGCCAGCAGGGTCGCGGTTAACACTGAAGCTTTCTTT. Looking up the rest from reference TRBV28 and TRBJ1-1 gives the full variable domain: DVKVTQSSRYLVKRTGEKVFLECVQDMDHENMFWYRQDPGLGLRLIYFSYDVKMKEKGDIPEGYSVSREKKERFSLILESASTNQTSMYLCASRVAVNTEAFFGQGTRLTVV.

The chain has TRBV12-5 and TRBJ1-4; D possibly corresponds to TRBD1 (6 bases). Germline V lookup: CDR1 LGHNT, CDR2 FRNRAP. Trimming took off 0 bases at V and 8 bases at J, with 10 bases between the two ends. This CDR3 spans 14 amino acids. The CDR3 here is CASGLVHGTEKLFF. The CDR3 nucleotides read TGTGCTAGTGGTTTGGTACATGGGACAGAAAAACTGTTTTTT.